This T cell receptor beta chain derives from a study of blood T cell repertoires in COVID-19. This clone came up a few times. V lost 3 bases and J lost 2, with 18 bases in between. This CDR3 region has 17 residues. CDR1 is LGHDT, CDR2 YNNKEL, per germline (reference sequence). Libraries were prepared by immunoSEQ multiplex PCR; TCRdb keeps only in-frame clonotypes and omits some of them. Among 140,000 to 150,000 clones listed, approximately 92% were seen once. The sequence derives from a woman aged 60-75 years with active COVID-19. Material: peripheral blood. The rearrangement joins TRBV3-1 (or the pseudogene TRBV3-2) to TRBJ2-3, with D possibly TRBD2 on 6 matching bases. DNA of the CDR3: TGTGCCAGCAGCCATCAAGGAGGGCATGTCCTCACAGATACGCAGTATTTT. The encoded protein is CASSHQGGHVLTDTQYF.